The entry below gives a single T cell receptor (beta chain) sequence along with its context. The record originates from a study of blood T cell repertoires in COVID-19. Looking at the study overall: PBMCs, B-cell-depleted T cells, or T cells were the source of the cDNA or gDNA that made up the material.

Per the original methods: From reference gene primer amplification, estimates of nucleated cell counts were derived. Assay used: immunoSEQ multiplex PCR; TCRdb lists only in-frame clones, some missing. That table gives V, J and clone size, and the DNA gave D and trimming. The sample yields about 210,000 clones, around 90% seen once. All enrollees were roughly 18 to 100 years old and from 20 to 30 US areas. This clonotype was sampled from a man between 18 and 35 years old with acute COVID-19. The specimen sequenced was PBMCs or T cells enriched from blood (not recorded which).

For the CDR3, the DNA is TGTGCCAGTAGTATAGGGTTTTACGGGGATCAGCCCCAGCATTTT. It is translated as CASSIGFYGDQPQHF. V usage is TRBV19 and J usage is TRBJ1-5; D is uncertain. This CDR3 is 15 amino acids long. Trimming left V 1 base short and J 5 bases short, with 12 bases between. The germline V gene has CDR1 LNHDA and CDR2 SQIVND (reference sequence).